The present T cell receptor (beta chain) was sequenced within a study of blood T cell repertoires in COVID-19. Study details: PBMCs, B-cell-depleted T cells, or T cells were the source of the cDNA or gDNA that made up the material.

The length of the CDR3 is 15 residues. Looked up from germline, CDR1 is SGHTS and CDR2 is YDEGEE. V lost 10 bases and J 1 base, leaving 21 bases between the germline ends. TCRdb's copy holds only in-frame clones and misses some; the assay was immunoSEQ multiplex PCR. The sample has a few hundred thousand clones, approximately 86% seen once. The chain is built from TRBV5-8 and TRBJ2-7; D is perhaps TRBD2 (7 bases). Sequenced sample: PBMCs or T cells enriched from blood (not recorded which). This TCR derives from a woman aged 55-70 years who had recovered from COVID-19. The CDR3 bases are TGTGCCTCCAGCGGAGGGAGGGGGACTTCCTACGAGCAGTACTTC. Its protein is CASSGGRGTSYEQYF.